The 6 T cell receptor beta chains given below trace back to one sample, sequenced in a study of blood T cell repertoires in COVID-19. Repertoires were generated with immunoSEQ multiplex PCR, while TCRdb's copy carries only in-frame clones and drops some. The sample lists about 250,000 clones, just under 85% occurring once. The material sequenced was peripheral blood. The source is a man aged 50 to 60 with acute or convalescent COVID-19.

The J gene is TRBJ2-5, the V gene TRBV11-2, with a possible D match to TRBD2 (5 bases). Germline V gives CDR1 SGHAT, CDR2 FQNNGV. There are 13 residues in the CDR3. Trimming removed 5 bases from V and 5 bases from J, with 12 bases in between. CDR3: CASSLAPPETQYF. In DNA, the CDR3 is TGTGCCAGCAGCCTAGCTCCTCCTGAGACCCAGTACTTC.

The rearrangement uses TRBV12-3 or TRBV12-4 and TRBJ1-2, with TRBD1 identical over 7 bases. J lost 7 bases, V lost 1 base, and 3 bases had no gene match. This CDR3 is 13 amino acids long. This chain's CDR3 is CASSLGQGVGYTF. The CDR3 region has the DNA TGTGCCAGCAGTTTAGGCCAGGGGGTTGGCTACACCTTC.

The V call is TRBV30, the J call TRBJ2-7, with 10 bases that match TRBD1. Germline V gives CDR1 GTSNPN, CDR2 SVGIG (reference sequence). With V trimmed by 3 bases and J by 6 bases, 8 bases remained unmatched. The CDR3 length is 14 residues. DNA for the CDR3: TGTGCCTGGAGATCCGGGACAGGGGTTTCCGAGCAGTACTTC. This gives the protein CAWRSGTGVSEQYF.

The genes are TRBV7-9 and TRBJ2-4; D not resolved. V was clipped by 5 bases and J by 5 bases, with 13 bases between them. The CDR3 sequence is 14 residues long. Germline values: CDR1 SEHNR, CDR2 FQNEAQ (reference sequence). The CDR3, as DNA: TGTGCCAGCAGCCCCCCCACCAGCGAAAACATTCAGTACTTC. It specifies CASSPPTSENIQYF.

V is TRBV5-6 and J is TRBJ1-4, with D hard to call. With 6 bases removed from V and 4 bases from J, the gap between germline ends came to 19 bases. The germline gives CDR1 SGHDT, CDR2 YYEEEE. The CDR3 totals 16 residues. CDR3 bases: TGTGCCAGCACCCCGACGGGGTCCACCGATAATGAAAAACTGTTTTTT. Protein sequence: CASTPTGSTDNEKLFF.

The chain is built from TRBV10-3 and TRBJ2-1; a possible D gene is TRBD2 (5 bases). V was clipped by 10 bases and J by 5 bases, with 15 bases between them. The CDR3 length is 13 residues. From germline, CDR1 is ENHRY and CDR2 SYGVKD. CDR3 nucleotide sequence: TGTGCCACCGGGCGAGGGCCTAACAATGAGCAGTTCTTC. The encoded protein is CATGRGPNNEQFF.